This T cell receptor beta chain was identified during a study of OX40 agonist ivuxolimab in advanced cancers. Study background: A diagnosis of hepatocellular carcinoma, melanoma, renal cell or head and neck cancer was present in dose-escalation patients. General study results and limits: Undetermined was the antigen specificity of the expanded peripheral T cells.

Note on this clone: Antigen: not known.

Generated by immunoSEQ multiplex PCR, the TCRdb table keeps only in-frame clones and is missing some. The table shows 95,000 to 150,000 clones, with over 85% occurring only once. This TCR derives from an adult with an advanced solid tumor such as melanoma, head and neck, liver or kidney cancer. The material was CD4+ or CD8+ T cells sorted from blood, obtained in a trial of the OX40 agonist ivuxolimab.

Here the CDR3 reads CASSINKKLFF. CDR3 in DNA: TGTGCCAGCAGTATCAATAAGAAACTGTTTTTT. V is TRBV28 and J is TRBJ1-4; no reliable D call. The CDR3 has 11 residues. V lost 5 bases and J lost 11, with 9 bases in between. Per germline, CDR1 MDHEN and CDR2 SYDVKM.